This T cell receptor (beta chain) originates from a study of T cells expressing NK-cell markers. Study-level information: The authors sequenced eight donors, of whom seven were HCMV-seropositive and one was seronegative.

This CDR3 is built from 16 residues. Germline CDR1 is MNHEY and CDR2 is SVGEGT. cDNA encoding TCR beta was synthesized via 5'RACE template switching incorporating UMIs. TCRdb reprocessed the 5' RACE reads and reports one entry per CDR3 protein, with no DNA. The sample holds about 120,000 distinct CDR3 sequences. The clonotype originates from a woman aged 18 to 75 in good health. The chain employs TRBV6-2 or TRBV6-3 and TRBJ1-5; TCRdb outputs TRBD1, but without DNA this stays unchecked. The sequenced sample was blood T cells: a sorted CD56 or NKG2C T cell subset, CD4+ or CD8+ T cells, or bulk PBMC T cells (not recorded which). CDR3 residues: CASSPDTAGSDQPQHF.